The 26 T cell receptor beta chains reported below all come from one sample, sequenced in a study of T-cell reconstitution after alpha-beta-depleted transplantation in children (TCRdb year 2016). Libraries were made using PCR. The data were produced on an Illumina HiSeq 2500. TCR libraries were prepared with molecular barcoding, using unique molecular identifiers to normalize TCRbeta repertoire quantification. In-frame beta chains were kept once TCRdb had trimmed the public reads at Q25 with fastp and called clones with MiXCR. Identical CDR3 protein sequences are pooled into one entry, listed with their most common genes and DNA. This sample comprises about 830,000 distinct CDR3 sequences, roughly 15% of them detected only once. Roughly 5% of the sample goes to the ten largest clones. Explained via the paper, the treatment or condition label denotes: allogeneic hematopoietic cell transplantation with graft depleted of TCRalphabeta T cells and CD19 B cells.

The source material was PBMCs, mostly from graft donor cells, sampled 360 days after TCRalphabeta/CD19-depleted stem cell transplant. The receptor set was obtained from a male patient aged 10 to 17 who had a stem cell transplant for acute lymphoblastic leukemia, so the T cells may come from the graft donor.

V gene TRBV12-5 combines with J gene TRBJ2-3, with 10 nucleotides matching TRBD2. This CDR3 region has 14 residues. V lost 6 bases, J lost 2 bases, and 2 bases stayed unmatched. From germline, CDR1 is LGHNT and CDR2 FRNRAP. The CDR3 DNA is TGTGCTAGTGGCACTAGCGGGACCACAGATACGCAGTATTTT. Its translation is CASGTSGTTDTQYF.

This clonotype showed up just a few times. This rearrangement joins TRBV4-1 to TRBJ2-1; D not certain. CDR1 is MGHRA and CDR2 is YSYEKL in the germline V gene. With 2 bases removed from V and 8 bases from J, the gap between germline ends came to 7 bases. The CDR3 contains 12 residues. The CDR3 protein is CASSQLWDEQFF. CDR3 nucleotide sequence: TGCGCCAGCAGCCAACTCTGGGATGAGCAGTTCTTC.

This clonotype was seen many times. Here the CDR3 reads CASTYTGELFF. CDR3 nucleotides: TGTGCCAGCACCTACACCGGGGAGCTGTTTTTT. This chain links TRBV6-2 or TRBV6-3 with TRBJ2-2; D uncertain. The CDR3 extends over 11 amino acids. Germline V gene data show CDR1 as MNHEY and CDR2 as SVGEGT. Trimming took 7 bases from V and 3 from J, leaving 3 bases between them.

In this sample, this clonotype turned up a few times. CDR3 loop: CASRGTGDNQPQHF. As DNA, the CDR3 is TGTGCCAGCAGAGGGACAGGGGACAATCAGCCCCAGCATTTT. The chain recombines TRBV6-5 with TRBJ1-5; 10 bases line up with TRBD1. Germline CDR1 reads MNHEY; CDR2 reads SVGAGI. CDR3 length: 14 residues. Germline trimming cut 6 bases from V and 3 bases from J; bases unmatched to any gene: 2.

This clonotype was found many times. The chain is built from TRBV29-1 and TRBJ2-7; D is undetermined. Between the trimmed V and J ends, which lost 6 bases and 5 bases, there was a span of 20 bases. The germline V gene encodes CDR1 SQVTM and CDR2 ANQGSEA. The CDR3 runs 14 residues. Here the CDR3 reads CSVALAWVSHEQYF. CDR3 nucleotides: TGCAGCGTGGCCCTGGCATGGGTCAGCCACGAGCAGTACTTC.

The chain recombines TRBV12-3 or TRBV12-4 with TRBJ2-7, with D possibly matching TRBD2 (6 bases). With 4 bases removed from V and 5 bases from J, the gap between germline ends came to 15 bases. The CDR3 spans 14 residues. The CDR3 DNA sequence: TGTGCCAGCAGTTGGCAGCTAGCGCGCCACGAGCAGTACTTC. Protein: CASSWQLARHEQYF.

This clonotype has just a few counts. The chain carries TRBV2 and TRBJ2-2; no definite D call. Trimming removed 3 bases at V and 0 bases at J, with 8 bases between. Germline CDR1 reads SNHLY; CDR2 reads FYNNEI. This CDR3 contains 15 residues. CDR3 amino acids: CASSEGWTNTGELFF. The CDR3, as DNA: TGTGCCAGCAGTGAGGGGTGGACGAACACCGGGGAGCTGTTTTTT.

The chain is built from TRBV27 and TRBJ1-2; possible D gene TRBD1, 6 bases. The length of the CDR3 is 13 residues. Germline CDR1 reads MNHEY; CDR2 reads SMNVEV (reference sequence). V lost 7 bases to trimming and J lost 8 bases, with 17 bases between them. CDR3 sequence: CASKHGGLDGYTF. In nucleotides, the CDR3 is TGTGCCAGCAAACATGGGGGGCTCGACGGCTACACCTTC.

CDR3 coding DNA: TGTGCCAGCAGCCGCGAGACAGGAAACTATGGCTACACCTTC. This codes for CASSRETGNYGYTF. The rearrangement joins TRBV27 to TRBJ1-2, with D perhaps TRBD1 (6 bases). The CDR3 covers 14 residues. Germline CDR1 and CDR2: MNHEY and SMNVEV (reference sequence). V was shortened by 6 bases and J by 2 bases, with 13 bases between the two germline ends.

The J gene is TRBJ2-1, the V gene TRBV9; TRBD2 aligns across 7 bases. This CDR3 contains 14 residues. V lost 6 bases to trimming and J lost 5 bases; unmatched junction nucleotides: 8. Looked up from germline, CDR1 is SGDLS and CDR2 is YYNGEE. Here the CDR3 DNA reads TGTGCCAGCAATCCCGGGACTATACACAATGAGCAGTTCTTC. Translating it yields CASNPGTIHNEQFF. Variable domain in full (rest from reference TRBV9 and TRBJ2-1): DSGVTQTPKHLITATGQRVTLRCSPRSGDLSVYWYQQSLDQGLQFLIQYYNGEERAKGNILERFSAQQFPDLHSELNLSSLELGDSALYFCASNPGTIHNEQFFGPGTRLTVL.

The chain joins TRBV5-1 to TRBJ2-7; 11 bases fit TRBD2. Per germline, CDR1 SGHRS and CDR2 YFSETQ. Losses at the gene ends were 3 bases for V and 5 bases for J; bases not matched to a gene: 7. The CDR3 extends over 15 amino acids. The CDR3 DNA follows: TGCGCCAGCAGCTATTTAGCGGGAGGGCCCAACGAGCAGTACTTC. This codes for CASSYLAGGPNEQYF.

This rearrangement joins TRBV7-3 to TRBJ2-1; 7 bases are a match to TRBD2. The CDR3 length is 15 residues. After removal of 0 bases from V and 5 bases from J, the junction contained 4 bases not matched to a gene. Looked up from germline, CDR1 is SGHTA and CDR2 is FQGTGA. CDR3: CASSLTTGLNNEQFF. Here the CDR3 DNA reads TGTGCCAGCAGCTTAACCACGGGACTAAACAATGAGCAGTTCTTC.

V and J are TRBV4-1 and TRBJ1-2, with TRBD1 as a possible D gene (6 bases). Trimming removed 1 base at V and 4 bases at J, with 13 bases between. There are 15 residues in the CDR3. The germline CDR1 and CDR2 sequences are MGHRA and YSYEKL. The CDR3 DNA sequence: TGCGCCAGCAGCCAAGGGGACAATGCAACCTATGGCTACACCTTC. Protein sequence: CASSQGDNATYGYTF.

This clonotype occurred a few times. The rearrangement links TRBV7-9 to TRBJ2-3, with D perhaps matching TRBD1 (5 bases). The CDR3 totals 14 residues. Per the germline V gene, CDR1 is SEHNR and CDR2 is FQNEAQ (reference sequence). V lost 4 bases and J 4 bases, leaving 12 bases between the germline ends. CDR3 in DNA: TGTGCCAGCAGCTCCGTAGGGGTCGCAGATACGCAGTATTTT. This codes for CASSSVGVADTQYF.

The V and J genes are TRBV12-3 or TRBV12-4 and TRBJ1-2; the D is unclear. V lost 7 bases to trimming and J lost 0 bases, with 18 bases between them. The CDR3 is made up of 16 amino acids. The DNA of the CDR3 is TGTGCCAGCAACCCTCAAATAGCCTCTCCTAACTATGGCTACACCTTC. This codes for CASNPQIASPNYGYTF.

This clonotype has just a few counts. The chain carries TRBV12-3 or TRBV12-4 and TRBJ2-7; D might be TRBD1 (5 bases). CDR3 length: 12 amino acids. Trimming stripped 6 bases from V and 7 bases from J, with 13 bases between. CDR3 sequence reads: CASRGPAYEQYF. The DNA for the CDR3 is TGTGCCAGCAGGGGGCCCGCTTATGAGCAGTACTTC.

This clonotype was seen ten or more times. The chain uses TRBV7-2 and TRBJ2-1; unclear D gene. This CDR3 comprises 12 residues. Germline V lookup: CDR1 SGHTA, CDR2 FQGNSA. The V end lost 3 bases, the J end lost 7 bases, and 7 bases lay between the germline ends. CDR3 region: CASSLIGNEQFF. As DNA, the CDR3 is TGTGCCAGCAGCTTGATTGGTAATGAGCAGTTCTTC.

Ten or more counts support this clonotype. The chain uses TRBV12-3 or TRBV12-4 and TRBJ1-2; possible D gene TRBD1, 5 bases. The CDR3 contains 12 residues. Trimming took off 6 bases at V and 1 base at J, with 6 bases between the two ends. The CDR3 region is CASSDSNYGYTF. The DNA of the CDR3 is TGTGCCAGCAGCGACAGTAACTATGGCTACACCTTC.

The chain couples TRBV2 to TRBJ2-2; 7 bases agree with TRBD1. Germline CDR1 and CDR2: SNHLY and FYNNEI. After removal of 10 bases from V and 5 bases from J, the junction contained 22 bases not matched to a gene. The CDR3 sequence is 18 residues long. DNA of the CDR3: TGTGCCATCTGCCCAGGCCCCGGGACAGCCCTTGGTACCGGGGAGCTGTTTTTT. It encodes CAICPGPGTALGTGELFF.

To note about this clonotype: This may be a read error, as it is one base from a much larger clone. CDR3 amino acids: CASSFKYEQYF. In nucleotides, the CDR3 is TGTGCCAGCAGTTTCAAGTACGAGCAGTACTTC. The rearrangement uses TRBV12-3 or TRBV12-4 and TRBJ2-7; D gene ambiguous. This CDR3 has 11 amino acids. The V and J ends lost 3 bases and 4 bases respectively, with 4 bases between them.

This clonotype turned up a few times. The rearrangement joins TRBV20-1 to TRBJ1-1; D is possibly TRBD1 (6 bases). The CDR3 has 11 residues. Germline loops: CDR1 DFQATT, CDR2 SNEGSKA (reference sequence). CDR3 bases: TGCAGCCCGGAGGGGGACACTGAAGCTTTCTTT. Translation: CSPEGDTEAFF.

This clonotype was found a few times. The DNA for the CDR3 is TGTGCCAGTAGTATTGGGGGAGACTGGTACAATGAGCAGTTCTTC. Its protein product is CASSIGGDWYNEQFF. The chain is built from TRBV19 and TRBJ2-1; D possibly matches TRBD1 or TRBD2 (5 bases each). Trimming took 3 bases from V and 4 from J, leaving 13 bases between them. The CDR3 covers 15 residues. CDR1 and CDR2 (germline): LNHDA, SQIVND (reference sequence).

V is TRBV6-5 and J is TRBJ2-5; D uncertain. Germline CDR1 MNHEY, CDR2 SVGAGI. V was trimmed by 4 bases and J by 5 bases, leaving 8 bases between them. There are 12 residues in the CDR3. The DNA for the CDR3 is TGTGCCAGCAGTTTCCCCCCGGAGACCCAGTACTTC. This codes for CASSFPPETQYF.

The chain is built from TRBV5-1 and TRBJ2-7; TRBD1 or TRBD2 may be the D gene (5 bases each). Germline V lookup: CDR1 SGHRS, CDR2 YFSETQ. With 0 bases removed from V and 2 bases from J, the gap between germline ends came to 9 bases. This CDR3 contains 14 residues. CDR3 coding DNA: TGCGCCAGCAGCTTGGGGGACGGCACCTACGAGCAGTACTTC. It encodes CASSLGDGTYEQYF. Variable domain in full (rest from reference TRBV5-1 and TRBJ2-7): KAGVTQTPRYLIKTRGQQVTLSCSPISGHRSVSWYQQTPGQGLQFLFEYFSETQRNKGNFPGRFSGRQFSNSRSEMNVSTLELGDSALYLCASSLGDGTYEQYFGPGTRLTVT.

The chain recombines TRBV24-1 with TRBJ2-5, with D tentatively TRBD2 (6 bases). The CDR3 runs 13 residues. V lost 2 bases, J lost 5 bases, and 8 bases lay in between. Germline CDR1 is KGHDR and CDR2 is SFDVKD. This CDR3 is CATSDYSGETQYF. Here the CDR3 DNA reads TGTGCCACCAGTGATTACAGCGGGGAGACCCAGTACTTC.

CDR3 DNA sequence: TGTGCCACCAGTGATTTTCCTAGCCTAAACACCGGGGAGCTGTTTTTT. This codes for CATSDFPSLNTGELFF. The chain has TRBV24-1 and TRBJ2-2, with TRBD2 as a possible D gene (5 bases). The CDR3 length is 16 residues. V lost 1 base and J lost 2, with 10 bases in between. The germline V gene has CDR1 KGHDR and CDR2 SFDVKD.